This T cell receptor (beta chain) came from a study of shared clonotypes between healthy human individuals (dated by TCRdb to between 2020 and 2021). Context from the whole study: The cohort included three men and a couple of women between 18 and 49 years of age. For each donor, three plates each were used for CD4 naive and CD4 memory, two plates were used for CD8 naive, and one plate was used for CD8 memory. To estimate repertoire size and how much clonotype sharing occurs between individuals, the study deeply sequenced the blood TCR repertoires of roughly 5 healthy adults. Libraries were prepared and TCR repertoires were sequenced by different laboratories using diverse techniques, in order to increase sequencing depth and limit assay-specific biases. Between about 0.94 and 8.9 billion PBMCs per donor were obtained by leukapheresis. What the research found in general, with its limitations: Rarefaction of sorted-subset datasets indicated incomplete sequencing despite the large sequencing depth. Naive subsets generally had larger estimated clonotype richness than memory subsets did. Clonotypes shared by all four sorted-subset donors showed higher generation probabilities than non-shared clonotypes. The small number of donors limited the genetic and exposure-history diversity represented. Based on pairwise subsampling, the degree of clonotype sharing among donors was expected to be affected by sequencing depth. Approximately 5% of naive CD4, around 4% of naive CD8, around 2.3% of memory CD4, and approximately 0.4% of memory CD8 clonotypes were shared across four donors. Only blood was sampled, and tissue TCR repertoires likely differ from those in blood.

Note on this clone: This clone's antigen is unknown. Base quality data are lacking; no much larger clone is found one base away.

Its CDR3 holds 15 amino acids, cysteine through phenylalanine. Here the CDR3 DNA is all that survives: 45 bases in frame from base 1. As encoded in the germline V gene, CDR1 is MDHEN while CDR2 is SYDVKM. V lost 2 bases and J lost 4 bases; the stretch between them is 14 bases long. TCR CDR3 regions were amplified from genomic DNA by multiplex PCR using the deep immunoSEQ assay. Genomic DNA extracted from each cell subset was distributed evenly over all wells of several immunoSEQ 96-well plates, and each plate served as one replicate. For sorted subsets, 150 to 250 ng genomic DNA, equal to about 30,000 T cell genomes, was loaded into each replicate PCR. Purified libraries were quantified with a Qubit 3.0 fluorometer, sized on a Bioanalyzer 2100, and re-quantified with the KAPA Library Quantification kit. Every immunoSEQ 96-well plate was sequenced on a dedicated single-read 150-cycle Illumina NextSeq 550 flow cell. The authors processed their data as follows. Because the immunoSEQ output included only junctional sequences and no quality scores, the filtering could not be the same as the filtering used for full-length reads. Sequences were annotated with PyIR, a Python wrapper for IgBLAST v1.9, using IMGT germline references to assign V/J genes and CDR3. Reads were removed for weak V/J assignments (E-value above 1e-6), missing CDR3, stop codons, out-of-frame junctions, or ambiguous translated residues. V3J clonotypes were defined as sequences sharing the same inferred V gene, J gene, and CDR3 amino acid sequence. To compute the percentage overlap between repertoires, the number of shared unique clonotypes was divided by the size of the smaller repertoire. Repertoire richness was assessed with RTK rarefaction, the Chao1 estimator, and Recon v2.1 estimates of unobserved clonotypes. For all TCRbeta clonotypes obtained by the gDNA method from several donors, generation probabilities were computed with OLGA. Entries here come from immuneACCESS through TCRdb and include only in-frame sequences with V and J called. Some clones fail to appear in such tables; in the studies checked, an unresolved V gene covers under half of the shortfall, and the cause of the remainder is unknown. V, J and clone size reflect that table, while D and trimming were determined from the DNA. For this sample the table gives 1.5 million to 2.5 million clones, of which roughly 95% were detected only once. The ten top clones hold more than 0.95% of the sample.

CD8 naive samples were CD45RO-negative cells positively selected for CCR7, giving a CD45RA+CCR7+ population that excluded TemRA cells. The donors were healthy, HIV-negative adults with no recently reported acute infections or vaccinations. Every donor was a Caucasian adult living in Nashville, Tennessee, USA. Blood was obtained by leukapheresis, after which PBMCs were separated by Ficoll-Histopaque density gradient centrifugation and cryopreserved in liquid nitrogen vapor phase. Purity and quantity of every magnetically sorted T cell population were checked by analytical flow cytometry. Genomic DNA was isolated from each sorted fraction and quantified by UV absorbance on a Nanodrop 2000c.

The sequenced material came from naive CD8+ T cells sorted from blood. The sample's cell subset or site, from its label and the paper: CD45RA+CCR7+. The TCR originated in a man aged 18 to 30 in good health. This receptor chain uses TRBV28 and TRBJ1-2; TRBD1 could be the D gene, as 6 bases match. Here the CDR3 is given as CASSLRRGFIYGYTF. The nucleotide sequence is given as TGTGCCAGCAGTTTACGCAGGGGTTTTATCTATGGCTACACCTTC.